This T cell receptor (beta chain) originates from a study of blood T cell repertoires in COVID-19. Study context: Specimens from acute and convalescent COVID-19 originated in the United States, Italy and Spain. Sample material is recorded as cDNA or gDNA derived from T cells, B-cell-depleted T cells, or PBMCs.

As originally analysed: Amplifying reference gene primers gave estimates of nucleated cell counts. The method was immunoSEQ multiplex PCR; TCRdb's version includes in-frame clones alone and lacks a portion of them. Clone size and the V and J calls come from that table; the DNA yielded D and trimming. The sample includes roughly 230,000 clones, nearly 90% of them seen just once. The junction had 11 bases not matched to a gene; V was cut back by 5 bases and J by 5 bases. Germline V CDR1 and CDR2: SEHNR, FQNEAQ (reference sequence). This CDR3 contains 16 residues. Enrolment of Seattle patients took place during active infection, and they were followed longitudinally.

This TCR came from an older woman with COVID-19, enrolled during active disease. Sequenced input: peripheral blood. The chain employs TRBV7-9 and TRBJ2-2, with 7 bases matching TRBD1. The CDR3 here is CASSVSRDSKTGELFF. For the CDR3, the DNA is TGTGCCAGCAGCGTCTCCCGGGACAGCAAGACCGGGGAGCTGTTTTTT.